The source of this T cell receptor beta chain is a study of beta chain features in type 1 diabetes. CD45RO/CCR7/CD25/CD127/CD95/CD27 sorting isolated CD4+ naive, central memory, regulatory and stem cell-like memory cells. Study results and caveats: Insertions were fewer and deletions more numerous at VDJ junctions in type 1 diabetes patients. Patients' naive, central memory and Treg TCRB repertoires seemed closer to one another than those of healthy donors.

The sequenced template was cDNA made from the entire isolated RNA. This table comes from immunoSEQ multiplex PCR, and its TCRdb copy is limited to in-frame clones, with some not included. The table has about 370,000 clones, about 15% seen once. Germline V gives CDR1 LGHNA, CDR2 YNFKEQ. The germline V and J ends were trimmed by 3 bases and 4 bases, with 16 bases remaining between them. The CDR3 is 17 amino acids. Turning to this clone: Its antigen is as yet unknown.

The rearrangement links TRBV4-2 to TRBJ2-6; D unresolved. The receptor comes from a woman between 18 and 30 years old in good health. The sequenced sample was naive CD4+ T cells from blood. The CDR3 region is CASSHLPPGSGANVLTF. Written as DNA, the CDR3 is TGTGCCAGCAGCCACCTTCCCCCAGGCTCCGGGGCCAACGTCCTGACTTTC.